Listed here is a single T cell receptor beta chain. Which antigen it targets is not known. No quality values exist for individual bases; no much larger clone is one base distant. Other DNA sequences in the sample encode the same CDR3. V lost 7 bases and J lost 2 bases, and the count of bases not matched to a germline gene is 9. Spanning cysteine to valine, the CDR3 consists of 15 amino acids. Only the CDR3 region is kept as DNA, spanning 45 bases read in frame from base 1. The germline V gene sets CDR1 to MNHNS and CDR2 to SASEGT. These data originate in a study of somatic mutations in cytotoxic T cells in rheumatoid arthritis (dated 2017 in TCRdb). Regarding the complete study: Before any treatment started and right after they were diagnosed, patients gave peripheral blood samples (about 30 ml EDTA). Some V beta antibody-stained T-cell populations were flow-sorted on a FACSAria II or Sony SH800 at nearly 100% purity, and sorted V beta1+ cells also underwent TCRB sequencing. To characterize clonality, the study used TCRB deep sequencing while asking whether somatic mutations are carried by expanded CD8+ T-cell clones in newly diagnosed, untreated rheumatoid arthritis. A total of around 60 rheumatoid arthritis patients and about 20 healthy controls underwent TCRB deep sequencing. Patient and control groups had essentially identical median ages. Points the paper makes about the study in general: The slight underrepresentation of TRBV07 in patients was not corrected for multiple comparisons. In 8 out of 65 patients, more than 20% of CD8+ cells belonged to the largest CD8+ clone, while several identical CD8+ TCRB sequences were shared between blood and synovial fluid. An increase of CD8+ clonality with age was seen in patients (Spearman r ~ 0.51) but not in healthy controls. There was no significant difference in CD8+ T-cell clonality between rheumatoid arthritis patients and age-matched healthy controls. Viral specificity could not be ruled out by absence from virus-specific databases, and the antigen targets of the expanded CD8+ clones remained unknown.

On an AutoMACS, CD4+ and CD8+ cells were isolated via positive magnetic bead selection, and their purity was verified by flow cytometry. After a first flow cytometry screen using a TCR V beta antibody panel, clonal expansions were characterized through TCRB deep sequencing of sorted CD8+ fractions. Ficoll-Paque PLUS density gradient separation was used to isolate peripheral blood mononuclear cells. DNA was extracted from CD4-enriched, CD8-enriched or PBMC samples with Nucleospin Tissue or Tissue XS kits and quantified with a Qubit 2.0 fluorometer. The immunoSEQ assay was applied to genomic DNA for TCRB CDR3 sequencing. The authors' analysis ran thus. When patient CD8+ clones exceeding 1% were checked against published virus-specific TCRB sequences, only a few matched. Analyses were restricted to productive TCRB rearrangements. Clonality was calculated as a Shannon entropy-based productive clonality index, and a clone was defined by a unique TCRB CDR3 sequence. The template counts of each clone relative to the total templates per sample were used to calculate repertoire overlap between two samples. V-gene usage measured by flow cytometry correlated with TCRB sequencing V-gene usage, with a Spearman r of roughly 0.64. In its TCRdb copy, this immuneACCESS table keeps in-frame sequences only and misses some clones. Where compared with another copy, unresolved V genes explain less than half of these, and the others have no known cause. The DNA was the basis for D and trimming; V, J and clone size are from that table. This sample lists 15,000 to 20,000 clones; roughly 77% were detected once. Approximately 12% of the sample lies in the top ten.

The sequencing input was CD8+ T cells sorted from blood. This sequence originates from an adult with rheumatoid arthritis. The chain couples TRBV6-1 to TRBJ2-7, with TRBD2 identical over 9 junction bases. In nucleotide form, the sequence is TGTGCCAGCACCCCGTCGGCTAGCGGGGCCTACGAGCAGTACGTC. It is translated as CASTPSASGAYEQYV.